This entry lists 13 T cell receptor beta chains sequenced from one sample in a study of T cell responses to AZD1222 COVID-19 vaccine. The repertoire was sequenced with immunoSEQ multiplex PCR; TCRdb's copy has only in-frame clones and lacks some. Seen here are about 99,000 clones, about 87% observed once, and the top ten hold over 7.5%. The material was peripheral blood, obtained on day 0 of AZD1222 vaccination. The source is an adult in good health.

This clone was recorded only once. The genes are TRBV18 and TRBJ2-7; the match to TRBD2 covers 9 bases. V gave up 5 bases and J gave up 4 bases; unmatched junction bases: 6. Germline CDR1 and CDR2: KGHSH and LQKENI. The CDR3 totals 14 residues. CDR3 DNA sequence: TGTGCCAGCTCAGCCGGGAGCGGGAGGTACGAGCAGTACTTC. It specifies CASSAGSGRYEQYF.

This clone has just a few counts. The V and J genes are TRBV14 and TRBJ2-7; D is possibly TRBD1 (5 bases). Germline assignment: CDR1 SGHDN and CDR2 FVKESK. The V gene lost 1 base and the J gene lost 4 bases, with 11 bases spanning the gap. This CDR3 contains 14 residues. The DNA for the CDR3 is TGTGCCAGCAGCCAAGGAATTAGGGGATACGAGCAGTACTTC. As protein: CASSQGIRGYEQYF.

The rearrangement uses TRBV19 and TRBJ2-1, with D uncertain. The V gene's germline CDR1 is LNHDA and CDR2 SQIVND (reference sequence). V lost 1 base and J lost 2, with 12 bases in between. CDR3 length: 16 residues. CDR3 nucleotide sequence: TGTGCCAGTAGTATAGGTCCGGATGGGACCTACAATGAGCAGTTCTTC. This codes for CASSIGPDGTYNEQFF.

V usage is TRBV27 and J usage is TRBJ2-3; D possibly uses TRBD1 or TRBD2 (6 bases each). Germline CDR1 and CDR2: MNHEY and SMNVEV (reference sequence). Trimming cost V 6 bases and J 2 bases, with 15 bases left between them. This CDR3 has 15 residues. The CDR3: CASSLGGSTTDTQYF. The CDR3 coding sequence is TGTGCCAGCAGCTTAGGGGGGTCCACCACAGATACGCAGTATTTT.

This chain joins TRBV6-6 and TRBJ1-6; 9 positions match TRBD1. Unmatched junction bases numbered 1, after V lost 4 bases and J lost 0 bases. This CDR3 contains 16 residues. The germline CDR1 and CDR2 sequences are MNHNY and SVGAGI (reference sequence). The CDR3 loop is CASSSTGGSYNSPLHF. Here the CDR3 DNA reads TGTGCCAGCAGTTCGACAGGGGGCTCCTATAATTCACCCCTCCACTTT.

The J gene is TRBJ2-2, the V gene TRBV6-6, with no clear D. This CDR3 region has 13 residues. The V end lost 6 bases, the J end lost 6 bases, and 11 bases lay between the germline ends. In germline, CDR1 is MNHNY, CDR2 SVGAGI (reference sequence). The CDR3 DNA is TGTGCCAGCAGGGTCCGAGGAGCCGGGGAGCTGTTTTTT. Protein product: CASRVRGAGELFF.

This CDR3 is CASSTIPNNEQFF. For the CDR3, the DNA is TGTGCCAGCAGTACTATTCCAAATAATGAGCAGTTCTTC. The chain employs TRBV28 and TRBJ2-1; D is ambiguous. CDR1 and CDR2 from the germline V gene are MDHEN and SYDVKM. Trimming took off 5 bases at V and 7 bases at J, with 12 bases between the two ends. CDR3 size: 13 residues.

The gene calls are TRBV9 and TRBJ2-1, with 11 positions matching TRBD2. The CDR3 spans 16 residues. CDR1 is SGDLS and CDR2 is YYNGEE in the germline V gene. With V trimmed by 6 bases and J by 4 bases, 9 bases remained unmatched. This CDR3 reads CASTPSVAGGYNEQFF. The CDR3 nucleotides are TGTGCCAGCACGCCAAGTGTAGCGGGGGGGTACAATGAGCAGTTCTTC.

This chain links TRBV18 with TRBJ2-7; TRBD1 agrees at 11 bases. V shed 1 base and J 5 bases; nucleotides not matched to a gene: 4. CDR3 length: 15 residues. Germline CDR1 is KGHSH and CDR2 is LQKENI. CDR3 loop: CASSPLGQGADEQYF. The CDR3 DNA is TGTGCCAGCTCACCACTCGGACAGGGGGCCGACGAGCAGTACTTC.

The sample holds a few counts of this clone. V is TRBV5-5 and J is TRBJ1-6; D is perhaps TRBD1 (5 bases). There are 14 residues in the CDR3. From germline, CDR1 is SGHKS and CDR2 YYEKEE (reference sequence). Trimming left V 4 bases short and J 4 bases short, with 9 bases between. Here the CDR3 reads CASSLQGYNSPLHF. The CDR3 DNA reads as TGTGCCAGCAGCCTGCAGGGATATAATTCACCCCTCCACTTT.

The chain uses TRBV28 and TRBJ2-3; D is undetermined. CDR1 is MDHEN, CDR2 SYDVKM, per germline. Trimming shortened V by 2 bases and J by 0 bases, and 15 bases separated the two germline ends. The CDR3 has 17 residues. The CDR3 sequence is CASSLNIWESSTDTQYF. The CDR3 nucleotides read TGTGCCAGCAGTTTAAATATCTGGGAATCTAGCACAGATACGCAGTATTTT.

Written as DNA, the CDR3 is TGTGCCAGCAGCCCAGACAGGGAAACCTCCTACACCTTC. It translates to CASSPDRETSYTF. This chain uses TRBV7-2 with TRBJ1-2; 7 bases align to TRBD1. Per germline, CDR1 SGHTA and CDR2 FQGNSA. Germline trimming cut 5 bases from V and 10 bases from J; bases unmatched to any gene: 10. The CDR3 is 13 amino acids.

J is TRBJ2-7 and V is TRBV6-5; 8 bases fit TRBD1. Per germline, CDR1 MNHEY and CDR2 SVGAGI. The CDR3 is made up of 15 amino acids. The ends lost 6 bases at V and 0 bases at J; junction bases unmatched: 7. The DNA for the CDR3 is TGTGCCAGCAGAGTTGGGACAGGCTTCTCCTACGAGCAGTACTTC. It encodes CASRVGTGFSYEQYF.